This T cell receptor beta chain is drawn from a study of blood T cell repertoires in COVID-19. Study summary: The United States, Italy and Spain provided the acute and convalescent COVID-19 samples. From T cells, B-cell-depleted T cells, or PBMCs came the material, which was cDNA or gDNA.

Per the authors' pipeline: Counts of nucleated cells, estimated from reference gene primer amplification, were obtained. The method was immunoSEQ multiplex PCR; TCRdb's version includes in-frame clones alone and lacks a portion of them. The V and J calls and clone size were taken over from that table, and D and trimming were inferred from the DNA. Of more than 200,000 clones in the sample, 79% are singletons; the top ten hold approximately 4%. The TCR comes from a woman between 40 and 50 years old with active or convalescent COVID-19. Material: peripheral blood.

The CDR3 coding sequence is TGTGCCAGCAGTGCGGGGTCCTATGAAGCTTTCTTT. Encoded protein: CASSAGSYEAFF. This sequence joins TRBV2 and TRBJ1-1; D is ambiguous. V lost 4 bases and J lost 7, with 10 bases in between. Germline CDR1 SNHLY, CDR2 FYNNEI. The CDR3 consists of 12 residues.